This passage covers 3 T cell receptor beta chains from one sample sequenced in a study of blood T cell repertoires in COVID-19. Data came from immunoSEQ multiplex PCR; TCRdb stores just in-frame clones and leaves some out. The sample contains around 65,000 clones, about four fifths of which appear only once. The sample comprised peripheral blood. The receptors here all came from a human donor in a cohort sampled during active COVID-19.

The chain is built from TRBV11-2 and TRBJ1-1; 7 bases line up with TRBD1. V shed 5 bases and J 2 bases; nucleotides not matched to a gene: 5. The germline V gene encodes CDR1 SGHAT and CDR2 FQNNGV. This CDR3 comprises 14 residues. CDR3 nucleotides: TGTGCCAGCAGCAAGGACAGGTTAAACACTGAAGCTTTCTTT. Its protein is CASSKDRLNTEAFF.

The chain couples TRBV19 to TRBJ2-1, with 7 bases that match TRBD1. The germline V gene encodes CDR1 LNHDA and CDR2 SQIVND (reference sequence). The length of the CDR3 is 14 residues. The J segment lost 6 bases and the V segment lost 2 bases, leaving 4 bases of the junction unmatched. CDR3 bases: TGTGCCAGTAGTATAACAGGGGCCCTCAATGAGCAGTTCTTC. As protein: CASSITGALNEQFF. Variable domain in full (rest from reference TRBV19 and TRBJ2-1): DGGITQSPKYLFRKEGQNVTLSCEQNLNHDAMYWYRQDPGQGLRLIYYSQIVNDFQKGDIAEGYSVSREKKESFPLTVTSAQKNPTAFYLCASSITGALNEQFFGPGTRLTVL.

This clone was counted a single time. The CDR3 sequence: CASSLVSGVGSYEQYF. In DNA form, the CDR3 reads TGCGCCAGCAGCTTGGTTTCGGGGGTAGGTTCCTACGAGCAGTACTTC. This chain joins TRBV5-1 and TRBJ2-7; tentatively, D is TRBD2 (6 bases). Trimming removed 0 bases at V and 1 base at J, with 14 bases between. The CDR3 runs to 16 residues. Germline V gene sequence: CDR1 SGHRS, CDR2 YFSETQ.